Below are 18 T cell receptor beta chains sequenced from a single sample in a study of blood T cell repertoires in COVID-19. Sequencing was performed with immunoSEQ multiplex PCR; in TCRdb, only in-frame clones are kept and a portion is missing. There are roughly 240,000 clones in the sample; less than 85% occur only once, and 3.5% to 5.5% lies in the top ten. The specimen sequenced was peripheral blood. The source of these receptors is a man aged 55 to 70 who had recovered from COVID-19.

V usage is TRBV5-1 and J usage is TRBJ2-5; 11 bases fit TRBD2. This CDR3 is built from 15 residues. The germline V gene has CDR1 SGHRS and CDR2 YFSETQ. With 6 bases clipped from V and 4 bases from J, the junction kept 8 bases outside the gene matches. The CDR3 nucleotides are TGCGCCAGCAATCCCCTAGCGGGGGGAGTAGAGACCCAGTACTTC. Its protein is CASNPLAGGVETQYF.

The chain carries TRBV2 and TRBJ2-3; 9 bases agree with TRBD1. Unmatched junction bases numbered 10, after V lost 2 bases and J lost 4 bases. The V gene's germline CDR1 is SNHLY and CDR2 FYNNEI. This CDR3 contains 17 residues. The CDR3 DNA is TGTGCCAGCAGTGAAACCCGGGACAGGGTAGTAGCAGATACGCAGTATTTT. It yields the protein CASSETRDRVVADTQYF.

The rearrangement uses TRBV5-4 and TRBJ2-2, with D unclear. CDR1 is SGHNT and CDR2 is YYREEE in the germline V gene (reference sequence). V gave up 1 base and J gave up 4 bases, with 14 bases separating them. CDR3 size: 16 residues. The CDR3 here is CASSLRLVTTTGELFF. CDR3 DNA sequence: TGTGCCAGCAGCTTGCGGCTAGTAACGACCACCGGGGAGCTGTTTTTT.

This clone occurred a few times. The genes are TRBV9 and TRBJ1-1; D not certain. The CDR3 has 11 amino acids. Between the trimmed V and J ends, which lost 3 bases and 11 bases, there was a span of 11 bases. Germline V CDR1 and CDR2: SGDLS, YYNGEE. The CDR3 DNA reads TGTGCCAGCAGCGCGAGGGATGGGGCTTTCTTT. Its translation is CASSARDGAFF. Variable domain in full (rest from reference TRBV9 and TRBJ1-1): DSGVTQTPKHLITATGQRVTLRCSPRSGDLSVYWYQQSLDQGLQFLIQYYNGEERAKGNILERFSAQQFPDLHSELNLSSLELGDSALYFCASSARDGAFFGQGTRLTVV.

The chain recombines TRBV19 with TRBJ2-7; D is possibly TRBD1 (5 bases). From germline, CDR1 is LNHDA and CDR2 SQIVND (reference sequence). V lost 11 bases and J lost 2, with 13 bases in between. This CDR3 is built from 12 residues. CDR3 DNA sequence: TGTGCCTCCTCAGGGCCCGCCTACGAGCAGTACTTC. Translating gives CASSGPAYEQYF.

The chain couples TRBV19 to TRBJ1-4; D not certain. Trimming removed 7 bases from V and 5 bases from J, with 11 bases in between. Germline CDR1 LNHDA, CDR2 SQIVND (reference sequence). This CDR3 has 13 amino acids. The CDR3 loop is CASTHRANEKLFF. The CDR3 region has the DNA TGTGCCAGTACCCACCGAGCAAATGAAAAACTGTTTTTT. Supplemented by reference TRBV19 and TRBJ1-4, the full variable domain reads DGGITQSPKYLFRKEGQNVTLSCEQNLNHDAMYWYRQDPGQGLRLIYYSQIVNDFQKGDIAEGYSVSREKKESFPLTVTSAQKNPTAFYLCASTHRANEKLFFGSGTQLSVL.

The CDR3 coding sequence is TGCAGCGTTGATGGAGGGTCTGGGGCCAACGTCCTGACTTTC. Translating gives CSVDGGSGANVLTF. V and J are TRBV29-1 and TRBJ2-6, with a possible D match to TRBD2 (6 bases). With 3 bases removed from V and 1 base from J, the gap between germline ends came to 7 bases. The germline CDR1 and CDR2 sequences are SQVTM and ANQGSEA. The CDR3 has 14 residues.

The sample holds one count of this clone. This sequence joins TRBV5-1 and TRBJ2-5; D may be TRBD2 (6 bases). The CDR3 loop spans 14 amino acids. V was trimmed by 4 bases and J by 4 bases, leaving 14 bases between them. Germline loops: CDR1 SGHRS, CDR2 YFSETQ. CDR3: CASSRELVGETQYF. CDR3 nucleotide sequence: TGCGCCAGCAGCCGGGAGCTAGTGGGAGAGACCCAGTACTTC.

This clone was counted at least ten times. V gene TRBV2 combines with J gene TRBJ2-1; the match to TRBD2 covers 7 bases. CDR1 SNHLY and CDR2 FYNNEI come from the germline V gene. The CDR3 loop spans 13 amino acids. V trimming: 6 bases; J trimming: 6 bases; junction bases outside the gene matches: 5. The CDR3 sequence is CASRETSFNEQFF. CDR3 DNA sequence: TGTGCCAGCAGAGAGACTAGCTTCAATGAGCAGTTCTTC.

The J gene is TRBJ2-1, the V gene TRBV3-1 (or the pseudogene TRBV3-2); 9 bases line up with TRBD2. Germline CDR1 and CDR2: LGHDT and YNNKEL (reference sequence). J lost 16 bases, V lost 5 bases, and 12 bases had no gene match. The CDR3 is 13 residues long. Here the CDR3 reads CASSENSGRGGFF. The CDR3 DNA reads TGTGCCAGCAGCGAGAATAGCGGGAGAGGGGGATTCTTC.

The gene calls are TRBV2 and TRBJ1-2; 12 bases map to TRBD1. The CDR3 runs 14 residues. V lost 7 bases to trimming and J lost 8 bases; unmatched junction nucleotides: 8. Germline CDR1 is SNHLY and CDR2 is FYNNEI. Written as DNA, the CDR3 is TGTGCCAGCAAAAAGGGACAGGGGGCGCAGGGCTACACCTTC. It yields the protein CASKKGQGAQGYTF.

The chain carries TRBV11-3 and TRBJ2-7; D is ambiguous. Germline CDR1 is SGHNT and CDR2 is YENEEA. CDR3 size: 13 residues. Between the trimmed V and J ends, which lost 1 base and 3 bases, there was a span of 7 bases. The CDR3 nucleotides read TGTGCCAGCAGCTTAGTCCCCTACTACGAGCAGTACTTC. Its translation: CASSLVPYYEQYF.

The CDR3 DNA reads as TGTGCCAGCAGCCGGACACTAGCGGCCCGATACAATGAGCAGTTCTTC. This translates into CASSRTLAARYNEQFF. This chain uses TRBV3-1 (or the pseudogene TRBV3-2) with TRBJ2-1; 8 nucleotides agree with TRBD2. Trimming at V came to 4 bases and at J to 4 bases, leaving 9 bases not matched to a gene. Germline CDR1 and CDR2: LGHDT and YNNKEL (reference sequence). The CDR3 loop spans 16 amino acids.

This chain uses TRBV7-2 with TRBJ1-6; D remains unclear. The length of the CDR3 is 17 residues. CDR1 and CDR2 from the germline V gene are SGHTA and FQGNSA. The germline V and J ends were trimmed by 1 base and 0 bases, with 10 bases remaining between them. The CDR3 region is CASSLVPVSSYNSPLHF. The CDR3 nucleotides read TGTGCCAGCAGCTTAGTCCCTGTTAGCTCCTATAATTCACCCCTCCACTTT.

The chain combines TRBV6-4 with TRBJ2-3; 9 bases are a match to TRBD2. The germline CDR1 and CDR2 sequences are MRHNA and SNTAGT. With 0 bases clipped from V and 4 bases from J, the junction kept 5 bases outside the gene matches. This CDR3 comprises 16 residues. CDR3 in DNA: TGTGCCAGCAGTGACTCGAGGAGCGGGAGGTCAGATACGCAGTATTTT. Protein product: CASSDSRSGRSDTQYF.

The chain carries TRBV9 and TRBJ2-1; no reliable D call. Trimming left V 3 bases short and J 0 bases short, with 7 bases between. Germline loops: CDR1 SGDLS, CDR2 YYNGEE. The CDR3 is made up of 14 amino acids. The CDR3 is CASSGGSSYNEQFF. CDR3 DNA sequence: TGTGCCAGCAGCGGCGGCAGCTCCTACAATGAGCAGTTCTTC. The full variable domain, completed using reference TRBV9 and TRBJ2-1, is DSGVTQTPKHLITATGQRVTLRCSPRSGDLSVYWYQQSLDQGLQFLIQYYNGEERAKGNILERFSAQQFPDLHSELNLSSLELGDSALYFCASSGGSSYNEQFFGPGTRLTVL.

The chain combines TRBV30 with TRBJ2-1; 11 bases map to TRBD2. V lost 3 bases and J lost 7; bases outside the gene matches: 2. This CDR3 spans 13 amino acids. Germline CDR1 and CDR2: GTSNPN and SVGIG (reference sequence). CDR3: CAWRLAGANEQFF. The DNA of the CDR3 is TGTGCCTGGAGACTAGCGGGAGCGAATGAGCAGTTCTTC.

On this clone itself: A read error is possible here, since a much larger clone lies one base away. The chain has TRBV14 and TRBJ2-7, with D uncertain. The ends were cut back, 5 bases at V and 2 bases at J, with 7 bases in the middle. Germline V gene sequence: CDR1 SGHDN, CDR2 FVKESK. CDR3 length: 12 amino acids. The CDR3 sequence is CASSGATYEQYF. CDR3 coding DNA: TGTGCCAGCAGCGGAGCTACCTACGAGCAGTACTTC.